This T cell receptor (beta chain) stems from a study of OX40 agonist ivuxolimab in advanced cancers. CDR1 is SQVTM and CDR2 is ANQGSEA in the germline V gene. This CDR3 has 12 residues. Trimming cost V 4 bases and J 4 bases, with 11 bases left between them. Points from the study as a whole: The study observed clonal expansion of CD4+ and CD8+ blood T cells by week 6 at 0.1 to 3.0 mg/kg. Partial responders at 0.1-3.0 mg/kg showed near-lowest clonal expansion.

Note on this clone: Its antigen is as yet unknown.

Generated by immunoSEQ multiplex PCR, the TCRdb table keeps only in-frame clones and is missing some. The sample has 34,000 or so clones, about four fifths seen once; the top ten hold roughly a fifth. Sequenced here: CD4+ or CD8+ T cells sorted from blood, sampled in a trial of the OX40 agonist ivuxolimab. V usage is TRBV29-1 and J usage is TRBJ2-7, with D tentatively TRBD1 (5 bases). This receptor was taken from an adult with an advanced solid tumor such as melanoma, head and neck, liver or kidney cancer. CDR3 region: CSVGTRRYEQYF. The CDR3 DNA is TGCAGCGTTGGGACACGTAGATACGAGCAGTACTTC.